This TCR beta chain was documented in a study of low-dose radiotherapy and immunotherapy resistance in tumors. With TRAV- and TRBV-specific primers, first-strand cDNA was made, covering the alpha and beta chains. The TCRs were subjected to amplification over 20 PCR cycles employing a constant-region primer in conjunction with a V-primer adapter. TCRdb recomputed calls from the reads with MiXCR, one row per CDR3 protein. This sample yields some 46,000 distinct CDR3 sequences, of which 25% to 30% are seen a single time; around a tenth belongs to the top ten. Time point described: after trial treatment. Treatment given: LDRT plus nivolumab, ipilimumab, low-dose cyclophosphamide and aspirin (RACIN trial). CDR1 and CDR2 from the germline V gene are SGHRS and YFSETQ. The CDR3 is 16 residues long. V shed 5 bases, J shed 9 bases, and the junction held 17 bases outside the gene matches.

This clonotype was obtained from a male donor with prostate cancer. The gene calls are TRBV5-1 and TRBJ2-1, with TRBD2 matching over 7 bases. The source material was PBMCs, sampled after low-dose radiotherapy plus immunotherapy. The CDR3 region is CASRPAGAQKGTEQFF. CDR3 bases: TGCGCCAGCAGGCCGGCGGGAGCGCAAAAGGGAACTGAGCAGTTCTTC. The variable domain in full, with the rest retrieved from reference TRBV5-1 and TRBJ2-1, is KAGVTQTPRYLIKTRGQQVTLSCSPISGHRSVSWYQQTPGQGLQFLFEYFSETQRNKGNFPGRFSGRQFSNSRSEMNVSTLELGDSALYLCASRPAGAQKGTEQFFGPGTRLTVL.